Listed below are T cell receptor beta chains from one sample, sequenced in a study of cytotoxic CD8 clonotypes in ibrutinib-treated CLL. The table came from immunoSEQ multiplex PCR; TCRdb's copy has only in-frame clones and leaves some out. This table holds approximately 280,000 clones, around 69% found once. Specimen: PBMCs, collected at disease progression, from a patient treated with ibrutinib. The receptors come from a human donor with chronic lymphocytic leukemia. Both conserved end residues are part of each CDR3. Each record gives: J gene, D gene, clone size, V gene, CDR3 DNA, CDR3 protein. The D gene is left open where the match is weak. Clone size is given for some rows only: seen once, a few or many times, or a class if the clone is expanded.

TRBJ2-7	TRBD2	.	TRBV6-6	TGTGCCAGCTCGGGGGGATATGCCTACGAGCAGTACTTC	CASSGGYAYEQYF
TRBJ1-4	TRBD1	.	TRBV7-9	TGTGCCAGCAGCCAGTCCCGGACAGGCGGCGAAAAACTGTTTTTT	CASSQSRTGGEKLFF
TRBJ2-3	.	few	TRBV7-8	TGTGCCAGCAGCTTACGTGTCTGGGACACAGATACGCAGTATTTT	CASSLRVWDTDTQYF
TRBJ2-4	.	.	TRBV9	TGTGCCAGCAGCGTAGAGCAGGTCAGGGACATTCAGTACTTC	CASSVEQVRDIQYF
TRBJ2-1	.	.	TRBV4-2	TGTGCCAGCAGCCGAGAGAGTCACAATGAGCAGTTCTTC	CASSRESHNEQFF
TRBJ2-7	.	.	TRBV2	TGTGCCAGCACTTACAGGCGCTTATACGAGCAGTACTTC	CASTYRRLYEQYF
TRBJ2-7	.	.	TRBV19	TGTGCCAGTAGTTTCGGGACCAGCTCCTACGAGCAGTACTTC	CASSFGTSSYEQYF
TRBJ1-2	.	.	TRBV6-5	TGTGCCAGCAGTTACGGAGCCGGGACAAATAACTATGGCTACACCTTC	CASSYGAGTNNYGYTF
TRBJ1-2	.	.	TRBV13	TGTGCCAGCAGGCGAGGGGGGACCGGCTATGGCTACACCTTC	CASRRGGTGYGYTF
TRBJ1-2	.	.	TRBV15	TGTGCCACCAGCAGAGATCGTGGGCAGTACTATGGCTACACCTTC	CATSRDRGQYYGYTF
TRBJ1-5	.	.	TRBV5-1	TGCGCCAGCAGCTTGGACAGTAGCAATCAGCCCCAGCATTTT	CASSLDSSNQPQHF
TRBJ2-7	TRBD1	.	TRBV5-1	TGCGCCAGCAGCTGGAGGGACAGGGCCAACGAGCAGTACTTC	CASSWRDRANEQYF
TRBJ2-3	.	.	TRBV4-3	TGCGCCAGCAGCCAAGATGGTACAGGGTTCGCAGATACGCAGTATTTT	CASSQDGTGFADTQYF
TRBJ1-4	.	few	TRBV29-1	TGCAGCGTTGGCGCAGGGTCACTCAATGAAAAACTGTTTTTT	CSVGAGSLNEKLFF
TRBJ1-3	.	.	TRBV5-1	TGCGCCAGCAGCTTGGGACAGTCTGGAAACACCATATATTTT	CASSLGQSGNTIYF
TRBJ2-3	.	few	TRBV27	TGTGCCAGCAGTCTCCAGGGCCAGATCACAGATACGCAGTATTTT	CASSLQGQITDTQYF
TRBJ2-5	TRBD2	once	TRBV7-9	TGTGCCAGCAGCTCGGGGGGGCTCCGTGAGACCCAGTACTTC	CASSSGGLRETQYF
TRBJ2-1	.	few	TRBV5-1	TGCGCCAGCAGCGCCGGAAGCAATGAGCAGTTCTTC	CASSAGSNEQFF
TRBJ2-2	TRBD2	.	TRBV4-2	TGTGCCAGCAGCCTTGGGACTAGCGGGAGGTACTACACCGGGGAGCTGTTTTTT	CASSLGTSGRYYTGELFF
TRBJ2-2	TRBD1	.	TRBV6-5	TGTGCCAGCAGTTACGGGACAGCCGTCACCGGGGAGCTGTTTTTT	CASSYGTAVTGELFF
TRBJ2-7	TRBD2	.	TRBV5-1	TGCGCCAGCAGCCAGACTAGCGGAACCACCCACGAGCAGTACTTC	CASSQTSGTTHEQYF
TRBJ1-6	TRBD1	.	TRBV10-3	TGTGCCATCAAAGCAGGGGGAAGGAGTAATTCACCCCTCCACTTT	CAIKAGGRSNSPLHF
TRBJ2-7	.	.	TRBV7-3	TGTGCCAGCAGCCCGGGACCGGCTGACGAGCAGTACTTC	CASSPGPADEQYF
TRBJ1-2	TRBD1	.	TRBV4-1	TGCGCCAGCAGCCGAGAAAGTAGAACAGGGGCTTTTGGCTACACCTTC	CASSRESRTGAFGYTF
TRBJ1-2	TRBD1	.	TRBV5-1	TGCGCCAGCAGCTCGACAGGGGGTGGCTACACCTTC	CASSSTGGGYTF
TRBJ1-1	.	.	TRBV7-9	TGTGCCAGCAGCCCCGGGGGCACTGAAGCTTTCTTT	CASSPGGTEAFF
TRBJ2-7	TRBD1	.	TRBV5-6	TGTGCCAGCAGCGTGACAGGGTCAACCACTACTATTGACTTC	CASSVTGSTTTIDF